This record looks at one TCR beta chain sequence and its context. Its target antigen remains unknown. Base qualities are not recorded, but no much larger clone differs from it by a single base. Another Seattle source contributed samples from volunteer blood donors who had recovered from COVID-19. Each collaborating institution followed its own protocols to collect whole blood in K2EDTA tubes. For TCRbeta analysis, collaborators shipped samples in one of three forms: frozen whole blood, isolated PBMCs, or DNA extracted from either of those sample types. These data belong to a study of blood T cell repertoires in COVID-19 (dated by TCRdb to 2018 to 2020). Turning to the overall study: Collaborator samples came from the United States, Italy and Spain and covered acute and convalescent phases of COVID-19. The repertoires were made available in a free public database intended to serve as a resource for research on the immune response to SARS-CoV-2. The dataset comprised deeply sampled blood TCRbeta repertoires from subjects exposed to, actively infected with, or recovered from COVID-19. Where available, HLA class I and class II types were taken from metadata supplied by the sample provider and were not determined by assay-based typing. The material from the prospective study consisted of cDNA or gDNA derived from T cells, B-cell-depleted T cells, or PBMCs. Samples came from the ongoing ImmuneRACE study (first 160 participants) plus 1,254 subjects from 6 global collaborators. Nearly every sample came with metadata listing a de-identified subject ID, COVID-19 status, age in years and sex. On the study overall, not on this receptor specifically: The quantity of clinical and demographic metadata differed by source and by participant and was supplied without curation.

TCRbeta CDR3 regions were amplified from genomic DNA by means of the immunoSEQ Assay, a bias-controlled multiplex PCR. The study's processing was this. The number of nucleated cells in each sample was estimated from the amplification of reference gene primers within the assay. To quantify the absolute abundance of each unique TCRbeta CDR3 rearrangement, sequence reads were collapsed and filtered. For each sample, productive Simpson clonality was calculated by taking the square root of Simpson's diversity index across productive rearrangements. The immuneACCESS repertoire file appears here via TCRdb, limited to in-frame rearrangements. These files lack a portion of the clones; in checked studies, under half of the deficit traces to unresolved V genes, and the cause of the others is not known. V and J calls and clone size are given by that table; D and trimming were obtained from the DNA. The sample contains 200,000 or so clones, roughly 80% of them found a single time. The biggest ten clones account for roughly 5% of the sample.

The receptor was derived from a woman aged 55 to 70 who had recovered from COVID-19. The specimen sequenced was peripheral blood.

The CDR3 protein sequence reads: CASRTTSLYGYTF. The sequenced DNA is TGTGCCAGCAGAACTACGAGTCTCTATGGCTACACCTTC. The sequence joins TRBV6-5 to TRBJ1-2, with no confident D gene call. The germline V gene provides CDR1 MNHEY and CDR2 SVGAGI. Trimming costs V 6 bases and J 4 bases, and their ends lie 12 bases apart. The CDR3 covers 13 residues, taking in both the cysteine and the phenylalanine. Just CDR3 DNA is preserved here, 39 bases in frame from base 1.